Included here is one T cell receptor beta chain sequence, with context. Its antigen is currently unknown. These data belong to a study of OX40 agonist ivuxolimab in advanced cancers. Study-wide points: Some nonresponders additionally presented with little normalized T-cell clonal expansion.

This CDR3 is built from 13 residues. Looked up from germline, CDR1 is MDHEN and CDR2 is SYDVKM. The J segment lost 7 bases and the V segment lost 2 bases, leaving 4 bases of the junction unmatched. Profiling relied on immunoSEQ multiplex PCR, and the TCRdb table lists in-frame clones only, not all of them. This table has some 70,000 clones, 70% to 90% appearing once. The sample in question was CD4+ or CD8+ T cells sorted from blood, obtained in a trial of the OX40 agonist ivuxolimab. This clonotype was obtained from an adult with an advanced solid tumor such as melanoma, head and neck, liver or kidney cancer. The chain is built from TRBV28 and TRBJ1-2, with 7 bases matching TRBD1. CDR3 nucleotide sequence: TGTGCCAGCAGTTTAAGGGGGCTGGGTGGCTACACCTTC. This sequence encodes CASSLRGLGGYTF.